Following are 14 T cell receptor beta chains from one sample sequenced in a study of cytomegalovirus exposure and HLA in healthy donors. The PCR employed 60 Vbeta primers together with 13 Jbeta primers. This table comes from immunoSEQ multiplex PCR, and its TCRdb copy is limited to in-frame clones, with some not included. The table includes over 75,000 clones, roughly four fifths detected once. Source material: PBMCs. The receptors stem from a woman under 30 in good health and CMV-seropositive.

J is TRBJ2-3 and V is TRBV25-1, with 9 bases lining up with TRBD2. The trim removed 1 base at V and 5 bases at J, leaving 7 bases unmatched. The CDR3 contains 16 residues. Germline lookup yields CDR1 MGHDK and CDR2 SYGVNS. CDR3 bases: TGTGCCAGCAGTGAATGGGCACTAGCGGGCGTAGATACGCAGTATTTT. Translating gives CASSEWALAGVDTQYF.

The rearrangement joins TRBV6-5 to TRBJ1-5, with D possibly TRBD1 on 6 matching bases. V was pared by 0 bases and J by 4 bases, with 10 bases between. The V gene's germline CDR1 is MNHEY and CDR2 SVGAGI. The CDR3 is made up of 15 amino acids. The CDR3 here is CASSYSQGPNQPQHF. The CDR3 DNA sequence: TGTGCCAGCAGTTACTCACAGGGACCTAATCAGCCCCAGCATTTT.

The chain couples TRBV27 to TRBJ2-7; TRBD1 agrees at 8 bases. Germline-derived CDR1 and CDR2 are MNHEY and SMNVEV (reference sequence). The CDR3 sequence is 15 residues long. Trimming cost V 3 bases and J 4 bases; bases outside gene matches: 8. This chain's CDR3 is CASSFRTGLVYEQYF. CDR3 nucleotide sequence: TGTGCCAGCAGTTTCCGGACAGGGTTGGTGTACGAGCAGTACTTC.

The genes are TRBV7-3 and TRBJ1-1; D is unclear. This CDR3 is 15 amino acids long. V was shortened by 1 base and J by 6 bases, with 15 bases between the two germline ends. In germline, CDR1 is SGHTA, CDR2 FQGTGA. The CDR3 coding sequence is TGTGCCAGCAGCTTAAGTCCGGGTTCTTGGGCTGAAGCTTTCTTT. This gives the protein CASSLSPGSWAEAFF.

The V gene is TRBV13, the J gene TRBJ2-7; 8 bases agree with TRBD1. From germline, CDR1 is PRHDT and CDR2 FYEKMQ (reference sequence). The CDR3 extends over 13 amino acids. V gave up 5 bases and J gave up 4 bases; unmatched junction bases: 4. In nucleotides, the CDR3 is TGTGCCAGCAGCCGACAGGGGATTTACGAGCAGTACTTC. It is translated as CASSRQGIYEQYF. The entire variable domain, with the rest obtained from reference TRBV13 and TRBJ2-7, is as follows: AAGVIQSPRHLIKEKRETATLKCYPIPRHDTVYWYQQGPGQDPQFLISFYEKMQSDKGSIPDRFSAQQFSDYHSELNMSSLELGDSALYFCASSRQGIYEQYFGPGTRLTVT.

This chain uses TRBV6-5 with TRBJ1-4; 8 bases agree with TRBD1. Looked up from germline, CDR1 is MNHEY and CDR2 is SVGAGI. J was trimmed by 1 base and V by 6 bases; bases with no gene match: 4. The CDR3 runs to 15 residues. The CDR3 loop reads CASRQGGGTNEKLFF. CDR3 nucleotide sequence: TGTGCCAGCAGACAGGGGGGCGGAACTAATGAAAAACTGTTTTTT.

The V call is TRBV5-1, the J call TRBJ2-1; 11 bases map to TRBD2. The V segment lost 4 bases and the J segment 9 bases; nucleotides outside the gene matches: 12. Germline assignment: CDR1 SGHRS and CDR2 YFSETQ. The CDR3 has 16 amino acids. DNA of the CDR3: TGCGCCAGCAGCCCGGGGACTAGCGGCTATAGCAGTGAGCAGTTCTTC. Amino acids: CASSPGTSGYSSEQFF.

This clone showed up just once. The chain is built from TRBV10-3 and TRBJ2-5; 7 positions match TRBD1. The trim removed 7 bases at V and 2 bases at J, leaving 7 bases unmatched. Germline CDR1 reads ENHRY; CDR2 reads SYGVKD. This CDR3 has 14 amino acids. CDR3 residues: CAIKRQGGQETQYF. For the CDR3, the DNA is TGTGCCATCAAGAGACAGGGTGGACAAGAGACCCAGTACTTC.

V is TRBV9 and J is TRBJ2-7; D uncertain. The V end was cut by 0 bases, the J end by 2 bases, with 6 bases between. Germline values: CDR1 SGDLS, CDR2 YYNGEE. This CDR3 comprises 13 residues. The DNA for the CDR3 is TGTGCCAGCAGCGTAGGGCAGACCTACGAGCAGTACTTC. Its protein product is CASSVGQTYEQYF.

The chain uses TRBV28 and TRBJ1-3; D ambiguous. Germline V lookup: CDR1 MDHEN, CDR2 SYDVKM. This CDR3 contains 14 residues. Trimming shortened V by 6 bases and J by 3 bases, and 12 bases separated the two germline ends. Written as DNA, the CDR3 is TGTGCCAGCAGCCTCCCGGGGAGTGGAAACACCATATATTTT. This translates into CASSLPGSGNTIYF.

This clone was counted a single time. DNA for the CDR3: TGTGCCAGCAGCTTAAACCGGGCTGGGGCCAACGTCCTGACTTTC. Residues: CASSLNRAGANVLTF. The chain recombines TRBV7-3 with TRBJ2-6, with D uncertain. This CDR3 comprises 15 residues. Germline V gives CDR1 SGHTA, CDR2 FQGTGA. V was cut by 1 base and J by 2 bases, with 6 bases left in between.

A few counts support this clone. The V gene is TRBV6-5, the J gene TRBJ2-7; D is possibly TRBD2 (6 bases). The CDR3 runs to 14 residues. The germline gives CDR1 MNHEY, CDR2 SVGAGI. V was clipped by 7 bases and J by 2 bases, with 15 bases between them. The chain's CDR3 is CASMKITGAYEQYF. The CDR3 DNA is TGTGCCAGCATGAAAATTACGGGGGCCTACGAGCAGTACTTC.

V gene TRBV5-5 combines with J gene TRBJ1-1; 8 bases line up with TRBD1. Trimming took 5 bases from V and 7 from J; bases not matched to a gene: 4. Germline CDR1 SGHKS, CDR2 YYEKEE (reference sequence). The CDR3 is 12 amino acids. The CDR3: CASRGQGDEAFF. The DNA for the CDR3 is TGTGCCAGCAGAGGACAGGGAGATGAAGCTTTCTTT. Complete variable domain (other parts from reference TRBV5-5 and TRBJ1-1): DAGVTQSPTHLIKTRGQQVTLRCSPISGHKSVSWYQQVLGQGPQFIFQYYEKEERGRGNFPDRFSARQFPNYSSELNVNALLLGDSALYLCASRGQGDEAFFGQGTRLTVV.

This clone showed up just a few times. This chain joins TRBV11-2 and TRBJ1-2; 8 positions match TRBD1. Trimming cost V 1 base and J 4 bases; bases outside gene matches: 11. The CDR3 covers 17 residues. Per the germline V gene, CDR1 is SGHAT and CDR2 is FQNNGV. CDR3 in amino acids: CASSLVWDRFRGYGYTF. CDR3 nucleotides: TGTGCCAGCAGCTTAGTTTGGGACAGGTTTCGCGGCTATGGCTACACCTTC.